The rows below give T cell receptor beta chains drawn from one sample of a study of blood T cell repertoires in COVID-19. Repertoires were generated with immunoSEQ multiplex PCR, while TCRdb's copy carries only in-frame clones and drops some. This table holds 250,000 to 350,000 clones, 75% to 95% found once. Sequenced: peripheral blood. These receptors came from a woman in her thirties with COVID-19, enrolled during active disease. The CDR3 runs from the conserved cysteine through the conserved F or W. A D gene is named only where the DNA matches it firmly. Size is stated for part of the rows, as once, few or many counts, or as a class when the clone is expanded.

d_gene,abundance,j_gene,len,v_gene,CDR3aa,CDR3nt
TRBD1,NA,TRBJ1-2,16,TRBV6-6,CASSYPGRGLNYGYTF,TGTGCCAGCAGCTACCCCGGGAGGGGGCTAAACTATGGCTACACCTTC
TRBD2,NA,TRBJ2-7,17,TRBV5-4,CASSHNVGTIDSYEQYF,TGTGCCAGCAGCCATAACGTCGGGACTATCGACTCCTACGAGCAGTACTTC
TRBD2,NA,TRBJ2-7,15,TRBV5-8,CASSPLAGLTYEQYF,TGTGCCAGCAGTCCCTTAGCGGGACTAACCTACGAGCAGTACTTC
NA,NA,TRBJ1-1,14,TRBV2,CASRTDSLNTEAFF,TGTGCCAGCAGAACCGACAGCTTGAACACTGAAGCTTTCTTT
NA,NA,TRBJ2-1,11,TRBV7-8,CASSARGEQFF,TGTGCCAGCAGCGCCCGCGGTGAGCAGTTCTTC
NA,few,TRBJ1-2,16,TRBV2,CASTQLLVRGRGGYTF,TGTGCCAGCACCCAACTGTTGGTCAGGGGTCGCGGTGGCTACACCTTC
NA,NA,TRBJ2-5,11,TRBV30,CAWRGRETQYF,TGTGCCTGGAGGGGGCGAGAGACCCAGTACTTC
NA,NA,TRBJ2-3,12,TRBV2,CASSTSTDTQYF,TGTGCCAGCAGTACAAGCACAGATACGCAGTATTTT
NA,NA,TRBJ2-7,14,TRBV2,CASSLRPGGYEQYF,TGTGCCAGCAGCCTTCGGCCCGGGGGATACGAGCAGTACTTC
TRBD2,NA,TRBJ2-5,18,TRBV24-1,CATSESDRTSGGQETQYF,TGTGCCACCAGTGAGTCCGACCGGACTAGCGGGGGCCAAGAGACCCAGTACTTC
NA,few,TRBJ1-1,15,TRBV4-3,CASSHFRNGGGEAFF,TGCGCCAGCAGCCACTTTCGAAACGGGGGAGGTGAAGCTTTCTTT
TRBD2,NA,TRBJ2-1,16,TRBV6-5,CASSYRTSGYYNEQFF,TGTGCCAGCAGTTACCGAACTAGCGGGTATTACAATGAGCAGTTCTTC
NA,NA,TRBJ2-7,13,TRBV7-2,CASSTRQGGEQYF,TGTGCCAGCAGCACGCGGCAGGGAGGCGAGCAGTACTTC
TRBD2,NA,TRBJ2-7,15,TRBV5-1,CASSFELAGVYEQYF,TGCGCCAGCAGCTTTGAACTAGCGGGAGTGTACGAGCAGTACTTC
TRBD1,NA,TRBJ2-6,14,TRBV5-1,CASSPGQPGGVLTF,TGCGCCAGCAGCCCGGGACAGCCCGGAGGCGTCCTGACTTTC
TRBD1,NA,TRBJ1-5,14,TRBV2,CASGTGIGNQPQHF,TGTGCCAGCGGGACAGGGATCGGCAATCAGCCCCAGCATTTT
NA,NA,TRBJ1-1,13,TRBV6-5,CASSYNGQTEAFF,TGTGCCAGCAGTTATAACGGACAGACTGAAGCTTTCTTT
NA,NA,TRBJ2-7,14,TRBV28,CASTGAGGWYEQYF,TGTGCCAGCACTGGGGCAGGTGGGTGGTACGAGCAGTACTTC
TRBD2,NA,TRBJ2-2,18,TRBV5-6,CATSGMGPSGTGTGELFF,TGTGCCACCTCCGGGATGGGCCCCAGCGGGACGGGGACCGGGGAGCTGTTTTTT
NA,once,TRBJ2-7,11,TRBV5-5,CASSNGYEQYF,TGTGCCAGCAGCAACGGCTACGAGCAGTACTTC
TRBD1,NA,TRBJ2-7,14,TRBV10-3,CAISPGQGPYEQYF,TGTGCCATCAGCCCGGGACAGGGGCCCTACGAGCAGTACTTC
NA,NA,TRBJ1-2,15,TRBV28,CASSFPMGLHYGYTF,TGTGCCAGCAGTTTCCCGATGGGACTGCACTATGGCTACACCTTC
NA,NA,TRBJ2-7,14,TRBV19,CASTPRGKLDEQYF,TGTGCCAGTACCCCCCGGGGTAAACTGGACGAGCAGTACTTC